This TCR beta chain was obtained from a study of cytomegalovirus exposure and HLA in healthy donors. The repertoire was sequenced with immunoSEQ multiplex PCR; TCRdb's copy has only in-frame clones and lacks some. This sample has a few hundred thousand clones, with approximately 85% found just once. CDR3 length: 14 residues. Trimming removed 5 bases from V and 8 bases from J, with 18 bases in between. Germline CDR1 reads SEHNR; CDR2 reads FQNEAQ (reference sequence). The clonotype comes from a man between 25 and 39 years old in good health and CMV-seronegative. Sequenced material: PBMCs. The V and J genes are TRBV7-9 and TRBJ1-2; perhaps TRBD1 as D (5 bases). The chain's CDR3 is CASSPGGVSLGYTF. In nucleotides, the CDR3 is TGTGCCAGCAGCCCGGGGGGAGTATCCTTAGGCTACACCTTC.